The T cell receptor (beta chain) under discussion was sequenced for a study of blood T cell repertoires in COVID-19. Study context: From the United States, Italy and Spain came samples of acute and convalescent COVID-19.

Original data processing: From reference gene primer amplification, estimates of nucleated cell counts were derived. Repertoires were generated with immunoSEQ multiplex PCR, while TCRdb's copy carries only in-frame clones and drops some. The D gene and trimming were derived from the DNA, and the V and J assignments and clone size from that table. Found here are around 200,000 clones, 80% to 90% of them singletons; the top ten hold around 5.2%. The trim removed 5 bases at V and 3 bases at J, leaving 4 bases unmatched. This CDR3 contains 14 residues. Per germline, CDR1 KGHSH and CDR2 LQKENI. This clonotype originated in a woman of 80 years or more with acute or convalescent COVID-19. The chain employs TRBV18 and TRBJ1-5; TRBD1 aligns across 7 bases. Source material: peripheral blood. The CDR3 bases are TGTGCCAGCTCAAAAGGGGGCGCCAATCAGCCCCAGCATTTT. This codes for CASSKGGANQPQHF.